This T cell receptor beta chain was identified in a study of cytomegalovirus exposure and HLA in healthy donors. At the level of the study: One earlier analysis, a look at roughly 170 million T cells, found roughly 110 million unique TCR beta sequences. The study, taken as a whole, reports: HLA alleles were associated with some 17,000 TCR beta sequences in a later analysis at 0.05 false discovery rate. Among CMV-associated TCR beta chains, most appeared HLA-restricted in a later analysis. Later analysis placed DRB1 highest and HLA-C lowest in TCR association rates, which differed by HLA locus.

The primer mix had 60 Vbeta and 13 Jbeta primers. Profiling relied on immunoSEQ multiplex PCR, and the TCRdb table lists in-frame clones only, not all of them. The sample holds 200,000 or so clones; 60% to 80% are singletons and the top ten take around 2%. A word on this clone: Its antigen remains unidentified.

In germline, CDR1 is LNHDA, CDR2 SQIVND (reference sequence). After removal of 3 bases from V and 2 bases from J, the junction contained 3 bases not matched to a gene. The CDR3 sequence is 15 residues long. The clonotype comes from a man between 18 and 35 years old in good health and CMV-seronegative. Sequencing used PBMCs. The chain carries TRBV19 and TRBJ1-5; 8 bases line up with TRBD1. The CDR3 coding sequence is TGTGCCAGTAGTATGAAACAGGGGGGCAATCAGCCCCAGCATTTT. Residues: CASSMKQGGNQPQHF. The full variable domain, rest sourced from reference TRBV19 and TRBJ1-5, is DGGITQSPKYLFRKEGQNVTLSCEQNLNHDAMYWYRQDPGQGLRLIYYSQIVNDFQKGDIAEGYSVSREKKESFPLTVTSAQKNPTAFYLCASSMKQGGNQPQHFGDGTRLSIL.